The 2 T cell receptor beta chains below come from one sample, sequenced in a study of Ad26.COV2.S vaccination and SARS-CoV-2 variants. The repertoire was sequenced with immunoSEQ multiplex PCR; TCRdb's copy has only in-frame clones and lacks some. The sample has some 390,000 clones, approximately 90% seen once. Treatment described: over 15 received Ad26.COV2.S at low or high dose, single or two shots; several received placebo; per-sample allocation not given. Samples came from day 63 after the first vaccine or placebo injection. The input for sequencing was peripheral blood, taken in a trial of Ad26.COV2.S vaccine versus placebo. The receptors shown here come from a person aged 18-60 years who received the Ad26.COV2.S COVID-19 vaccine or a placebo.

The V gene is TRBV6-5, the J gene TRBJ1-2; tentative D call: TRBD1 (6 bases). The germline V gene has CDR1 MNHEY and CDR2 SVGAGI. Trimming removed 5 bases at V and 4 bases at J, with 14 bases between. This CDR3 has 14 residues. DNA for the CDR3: TGTGCCAGCAGTACCGACGGGGGCCTCTATGGCTACACCTTC. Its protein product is CASSTDGGLYGYTF.

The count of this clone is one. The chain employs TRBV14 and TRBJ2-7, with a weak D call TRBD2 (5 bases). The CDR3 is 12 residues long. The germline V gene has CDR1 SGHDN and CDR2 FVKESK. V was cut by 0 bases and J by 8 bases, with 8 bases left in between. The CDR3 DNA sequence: TGTGCCAGCAGCCAAGATACGGGGAAGCAGTACTTC. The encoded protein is CASSQDTGKQYF.